This T cell receptor (beta chain) was recovered during a study of blood T cell repertoires in COVID-19. At the level of the study: There were acute and convalescent COVID-19 samples, and they came from the United States, Italy and Spain. Sample material is recorded as cDNA or gDNA derived from T cells, B-cell-depleted T cells, or PBMCs.

Germline CDR1 reads SGHVS; CDR2 reads FNYEAQ. The CDR3 length is 15 residues. The V gene end was trimmed by 5 bases and the J gene end by 2 bases; junction bases not matched to a gene: 4. In the study's own analysis: Researchers report that nucleated cell counts were estimated from reference gene primer amplification. The data were produced by immunoSEQ multiplex PCR, yet TCRdb's version contains in-frame clones alone and is incomplete. V, J and clone size derive from that table, while D and trimming were established from the DNA sequence. The table has roughly 380,000 clones, 81% seen once. This rearrangement joins TRBV7-6 to TRBJ2-1; 9 nucleotides match TRBD1. What was sequenced was peripheral blood. The TCR sequence derives from a human donor with acute or convalescent COVID-19. The donor label of this sample is uncertain. CDR3 region: CASSVGTGTYNEQFF. The CDR3 bases are TGTGCCAGCAGCGTCGGGACAGGGACCTACAATGAGCAGTTCTTC. The complete variable domain, with remaining parts taken from reference TRBV7-6 and TRBJ2-1, reads GAGVSQSPRYKVTKRGQDVALRCDPISGHVSLYWYRQALGQGPEFLTYFNYEAQQDKSGLPNDRFSAERPEGSISTLTIQRTEQRDSAMYRCASSVGTGTYNEQFFGPGTRLTVL.